These 8 T cell receptor beta chains were all obtained from the same sample, sequenced in a study of blood T cells in healthy people across ages. For the second PCR, which ran for about 6 to 11 cycles, a sample-barcoded 5' primer and a J-beta primer mix were used. A single record per CDR3 protein comes from TCRdb applying MiXCR to the 5' RACE reads. The table includes roughly 700,000 distinct CDR3 sequences, 32% detected once. Sequences were obtained from blood. These receptors all come from a woman aged 80 or over in good health.

This clonotype was observed at least ten times. The V call is TRBV9, the J call TRBJ2-5, with unresolved D. CDR3 length equals 13 residues. V was shortened by 0 bases and J by 3 bases, with 6 bases between the two germline ends. Germline assignment: CDR1 SGDLS and CDR2 YYNGEE. The CDR3 is CASSVEPEETQYF. The CDR3 DNA sequence: TGTGCCAGCAGCGTAGAACCCGAAGAGACCCAGTACTTC.

This clonotype was counted ten times or more. This chain uses TRBV20-1 with TRBJ1-5; no definite D call. Trimming stripped 1 base from V and 5 bases from J, with 12 bases between. Germline assignment: CDR1 DFQATT and CDR2 SNEGSKA (reference sequence). The CDR3 is 14 residues long. This chain's CDR3 is CSARGRRWDQPQHF. Written as DNA, the CDR3 is TGCAGTGCTAGAGGCCGTAGGTGGGATCAGCCCCAGCATTTT.

This clonotype was observed many times. The chain uses TRBV7-9 and TRBJ1-2, with 9 bases identical to TRBD1. This CDR3 has 16 residues. Trimming cost V 4 bases and J 4 bases; bases outside gene matches: 10. Germline assignment: CDR1 SEHNR and CDR2 FQNEAQ (reference sequence). The CDR3 protein is CASSSGGTGGVYGYTF. The CDR3, as DNA: TGTGCCAGCAGCTCAGGGGGCACAGGGGGCGTCTATGGCTACACCTTC.

The CDR3 DNA reads TGCGCCAGCAGCCTATGGGGGGCGGAAGCGAACACCGGGGAGCTGTTTTTT. Its translation: CASSLWGAEANTGELFF. The chain uses TRBV4-1 and TRBJ2-2; D could derive from TRBD1 or TRBD2 (6 bases each). V lost 4 bases and J lost 0, with 15 bases in between. Germline CDR1 MGHRA, CDR2 YSYEKL. CDR3 size: 17 residues.

The chain carries TRBV7-2 and TRBJ2-1, with TRBD2 matching over 12 bases. Germline-derived CDR1 and CDR2 are SGHTA and FQGNSA. Losses at the gene ends were 6 bases for V and 0 bases for J; bases not matched to a gene: 3. The CDR3 spans 16 residues. CDR3 region: CASSPSGRGSYNEQFF. The CDR3 nucleotides are TGTGCCAGCAGTCCTAGCGGGAGGGGCTCCTACAATGAGCAGTTCTTC.

At least ten counts were recorded for this clonotype. V is TRBV5-1 and J is TRBJ2-7; possibly TRBD1 for D (6 bases). Germline values: CDR1 SGHRS, CDR2 YFSETQ. Trimming cost V 4 bases and J 2 bases, with 19 bases left between them. CDR3 length: 16 residues. In DNA, the CDR3 is TGCGCCAGCAGCCCCTGGCCCGGGACATTAGCCTACGAGCAGTACTTC. This sequence encodes CASSPWPGTLAYEQYF.

The chain has TRBV6-5 and TRBJ2-2; perhaps D is TRBD1 or TRBD2 (5 bases each). The germline V gene has CDR1 MNHEY and CDR2 SVGAGI. The CDR3 runs 14 residues. Trimming took 6 bases from V and 5 from J, leaving 13 bases between them. The DNA of the CDR3 is TGTGCCAGCAGCTTCGAGGGACGGACCGGGGAGCTGTTTTTT. Translating it yields CASSFEGRTGELFF.

The chain links TRBV20-1 to TRBJ2-5; D ambiguous. V gave up 6 bases and J gave up 4 bases, with 24 bases separating them. Germline CDR1 DFQATT, CDR2 SNEGSKA (reference sequence). The CDR3 is made up of 16 amino acids. CDR3 protein: CSAPIPGPVLPETQYF. The CDR3 region has the DNA TGCAGTGCCCCTATCCCGGGCCCAGTGCTTCCAGAGACCCAGTACTTC.